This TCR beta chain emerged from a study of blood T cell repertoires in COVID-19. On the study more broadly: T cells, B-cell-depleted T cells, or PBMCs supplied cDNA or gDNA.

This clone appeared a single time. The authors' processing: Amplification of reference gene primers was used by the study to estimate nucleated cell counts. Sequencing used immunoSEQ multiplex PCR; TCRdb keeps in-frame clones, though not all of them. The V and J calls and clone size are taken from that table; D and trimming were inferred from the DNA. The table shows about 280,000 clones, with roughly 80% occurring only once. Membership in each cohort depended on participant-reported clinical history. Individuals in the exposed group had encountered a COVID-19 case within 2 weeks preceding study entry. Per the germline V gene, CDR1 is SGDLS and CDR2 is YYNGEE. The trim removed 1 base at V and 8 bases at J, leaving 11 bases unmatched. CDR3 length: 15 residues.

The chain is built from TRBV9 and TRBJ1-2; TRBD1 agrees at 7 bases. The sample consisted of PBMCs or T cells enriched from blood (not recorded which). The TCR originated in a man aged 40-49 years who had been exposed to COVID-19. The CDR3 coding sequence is TGTGCCAGCAGCGTATCTTGGGCAGGGGGTAACGGCTACACCTTC. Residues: CASSVSWAGGNGYTF.